This paragraph covers one T cell receptor (beta chain) sequence. Its target is unknown. Donors consisted of healthy bone marrow donors. The sample belongs to a study of cytomegalovirus exposure and HLA in healthy donors. General observations from the study: For cytomegalovirus status, the classifier reportedly gave diagnoses with high specificity and sensitivity. Among TCR beta chains, those listed as cytomegalovirus-associated numbered 164.

CDR1 and CDR2 (germline): WSHSY, SAAADI. The germline V and J ends were trimmed by 8 bases and 1 base, with 17 bases remaining between them. This CDR3 comprises 15 residues. The PCR made use of 60 Vbeta and 13 Jbeta primers. Generated by immunoSEQ multiplex PCR, the TCRdb table keeps only in-frame clones and is missing some. The table records approximately 170,000 clones, 75% to 90% of them present only once. The sequence derives from a male donor in good health and CMV-seronegative. The chain combines TRBV10-2 with TRBJ1-1; a weak D match, TRBD1 (6 bases). Sequenced material: PBMCs. The CDR3, as DNA: TGCGCCAGCGGAGACCTACAGGGAGAGAACACTGAAGCTTTCTTT. Its translation: CASGDLQGENTEAFF.